This TCR beta chain was captured in a study of technical replicates of blood from a handful of donors. Libraries were prepared by immunoSEQ multiplex PCR; TCRdb keeps only in-frame clonotypes and omits some of them. Of 65,000 to 95,000 clones in the sample, approximately 96% are singletons; the top ten hold roughly 0.2%. The germline V and J ends were trimmed by 7 bases and 7 bases, with 16 bases remaining between them. Germline V gene lookup returns CDR1 MGHRA and CDR2 YSYEKL. The CDR3 is 13 residues long. The sample consisted of T cells isolated from PBMCs. The rearrangement links TRBV4-1 to TRBJ1-1; D may be TRBD1 (6 bases). The TCR was taken from a human donor in good health. The CDR3 DNA reads as TGCGCCAGCACTCAAGGGGGGGGCTTTGAAGCTTTCTTT. It encodes CASTQGGGFEAFF.